A selection of T cell receptor beta chains follows, all from one sample in a study of cytomegalovirus exposure and HLA in healthy donors. Generated by immunoSEQ multiplex PCR, the TCRdb table keeps only in-frame clones and is missing some. The profile covers 300,000 to 450,000 clones, with 70% to 90% appearing a single time and 0.83% taken by the ten largest. The sequencing input was PBMCs. These receptor sequences come from a woman aged 18-35 years in good health and CMV-seronegative. CDR3s include the opening cysteine and the closing phenylalanine or tryptophan. A D gene is named only where the DNA matches it firmly. Not all rows give a size; the values are once, few, many and, for expanded clones, a class.

d_call j_call clone_size v_call cdr3_length cdr3_aa cdr3_nt
. TRBJ1-5 . TRBV30 16 CAWSTTGTGLYQPQHF TGTGCCTGGAGTACTACCGGGACGGGACTTTATCAGCCCCAGCATTTT
TRBD1 TRBJ2-3 . TRBV27 16 CASSFTPGTVEDTQYF TGTGCCAGCAGTTTCACGCCCGGGACAGTGGAAGATACGCAGTATTTT
. TRBJ1-2 . TRBV5-1 13 CASSFGGDYGYTF TGCGCCAGCAGCTTCGGGGGAGACTATGGCTACACCTTC
TRBD2 TRBJ2-1 . TRBV4-1 15 CASSQTLAGGSGQFF TGCGCCAGCAGCCAGACCCTAGCGGGAGGGTCTGGCCAGTTCTTC
TRBD2 TRBJ2-3 . TRBV27 16 CASSQNSGRVTDTQYF TGTGCCAGCAGTCAGAATAGCGGGAGGGTAACAGATACGCAGTATTTT
TRBD2 TRBJ2-1 . TRBV4-2 16 CASSQTSGVPYNEQFF TGTGCCAGCAGCCAAACTAGCGGGGTGCCCTACAATGAGCAGTTCTTC
. TRBJ2-3 once TRBV27 16 CASSLITETSTDTQYF TGTGCCAGCAGTTTAATTACCGAAACTAGCACAGATACGCAGTATTTT
. TRBJ2-7 few TRBV27 13 CASSLPGGGEQYF TGTGCCAGCAGTTTGCCAGGGGGAGGCGAGCAGTACTTC
TRBD1 TRBJ2-2 . TRBV28 15 CASSSTGMNTGELFF TGTGCCAGCAGTTCGACAGGGATGAACACCGGGGAGCTGTTTTTT
TRBD1 TRBJ1-2 . TRBV5-1 13 CASSWDSDYGYTF TGCGCCAGCAGCTGGGACAGTGACTATGGCTACACCTTC
. TRBJ2-7 . TRBV4-1 15 CASSPLGGAAYEQYF TGCGCCAGCAGCCCCCTAGGAGGCGCGGCATACGAGCAGTACTTC
TRBD1 TRBJ2-5 . TRBV28 15 CASSFRTGGRETQYF TGTGCCAGCAGTTTCCGTACAGGGGGCAGAGAGACCCAGTACTTC
TRBD1 TRBJ2-7 . TRBV9 15 CASSASGTGDYEQYF TGTGCCAGCAGCGCTTCCGGGACAGGGGACTACGAGCAGTACTTC
. TRBJ2-2 . TRBV11-2 15 CASSRRQMNTGELFF TGTGCCAGCAGCCGAAGACAGATGAACACCGGGGAGCTGTTTTTT
. TRBJ1-5 . TRBV19 14 CASSKLTGGQPQHF TGTGCCAGTAGTAAACTTACGGGTGGCCAGCCCCAGCATTTT
. TRBJ2-2 . TRBV7-9 17 CASSPRGSVVNTGELFF TGTGCCAGCAGCCCCCGAGGTAGCGTTGTGAACACCGGGGAGCTGTTTTTT
TRBD2 TRBJ2-7 . TRBV4-2 16 CASSPNQRDPIYEQYF TGTGCCAGCAGCCCCAATCAGCGGGACCCTATCTACGAGCAGTACTTC
TRBD1 TRBJ2-7 . TRBV11-2 15 CASLGWDRGNGEQYF TGTGCCAGCTTGGGTTGGGACAGGGGAAATGGAGAGCAGTACTTC
. TRBJ2-5 once TRBV25-1 12 CASIANQETQYF TGTGCCAGCATAGCGAACCAAGAGACCCAGTACTTC
. TRBJ1-5 . TRBV27 15 CASSPGGGRNQPQHF TGTGCCAGCAGTCCCGGAGGTGGGCGCAATCAGCCCCAGCATTTT
. TRBJ1-2 . TRBV6-1 15 CASSDARRLNYGYTF TGTGCCAGCAGTGACGCCAGGCGCCTAAACTATGGCTACACCTTC
. TRBJ2-1 . TRBV25-1 15 CASSDAGRTYNEQFF TGTGCCAGCAGTGACGCGGGCCGAACCTACAATGAGCAGTTCTTC
. TRBJ1-4 . TRBV9 15 CASSSGGATNEKLFF TGTGCCAGCAGCAGTGGGGGGGCAACTAATGAAAAACTGTTTTTT
TRBD1 TRBJ1-2 . TRBV27 16 CASSLYPSTGRYGYTF TGTGCCAGCAGTTTATACCCCTCGACAGGGCGTTATGGCTACACCTTC
. TRBJ2-7 . TRBV29-1 11 CSVGTATEQYF TGCAGCGTTGGAACAGCCACCGAGCAGTACTTC
. TRBJ1-2 . TRBV30 13 CAWSGLTVYGYTF TGTGCCTGGAGTGGGTTGACAGTCTATGGCTACACCTTC
. TRBJ2-4 . TRBV28 14 CASSLAGAKNIQYF TGTGCCAGCAGTTTAGCAGGAGCCAAAAACATTCAGTACTTC
. TRBJ1-2 . TRBV27 14 CASSLRGRNYGYTF TGTGCCAGCAGTTTAAGAGGGCGGAACTATGGCTACACCTTC